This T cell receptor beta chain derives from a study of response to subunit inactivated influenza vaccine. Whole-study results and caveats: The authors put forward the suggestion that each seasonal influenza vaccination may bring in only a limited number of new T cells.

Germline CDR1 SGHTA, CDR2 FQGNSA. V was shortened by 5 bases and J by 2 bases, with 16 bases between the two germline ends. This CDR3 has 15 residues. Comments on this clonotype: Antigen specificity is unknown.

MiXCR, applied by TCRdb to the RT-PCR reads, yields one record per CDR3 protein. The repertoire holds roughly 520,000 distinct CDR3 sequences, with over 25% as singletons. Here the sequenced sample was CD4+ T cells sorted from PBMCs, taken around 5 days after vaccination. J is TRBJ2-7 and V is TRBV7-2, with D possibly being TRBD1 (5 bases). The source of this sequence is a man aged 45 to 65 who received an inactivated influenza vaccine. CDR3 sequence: CASSVQGVGTYEQYF. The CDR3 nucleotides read TGTGCCAGCAGCGTACAAGGGGTAGGGACCTACGAGCAGTACTTC.